This TCR beta chain was obtained from a study of PD-L1 blockade in urothelial cancer. V shed 0 bases, J shed 0 bases, and the junction held 4 bases outside the gene matches. The CDR3 has 17 amino acids. From germline, CDR1 is SGHNT and CDR2 YYREEE (reference sequence). The time point here: pretreatment peripheral blood. Urothelial carcinoma in patients was locally advanced or metastatic. The data were produced by immunoSEQ multiplex PCR, yet TCRdb's version contains in-frame clones alone and is incomplete. The repertoire consists of 95,000 to 100,000 clones, with around 86% occurring once and the leading ten covering 2%.

The chain uses TRBV5-4 and TRBJ2-3; 10 bases agree with TRBD2. Sequenced material: PBMCs, taken around atezolizumab (anti-PD-L1) treatment. This receptor was taken from a man between 60 and 75 years old with urothelial cancer. CDR3 residues: CASSLATSGSSTDTQYF. DNA of the CDR3: TGTGCCAGCAGCTTGGCGACTAGCGGGTCTAGCACAGATACGCAGTATTTT.